The T cell receptor beta chain described here comes from a study of T-cell memory formation after mild COVID-19. Study observations and caveats: Contracting CD4+ clones were located mainly in CM and EM, and CD8+ clones in EMRA. Pre-infection memory carried some responding clones, suggesting that cross-reactive memory joined.

Using constant-segment primers, 5'RACE produced TCR alpha and TCR beta cDNA libraries carrying sample barcodes and UMIs. One entry per CDR3 protein results from TCRdb running MiXCR on the 5' RACE reads. The table lists 400,000 or so distinct CDR3 sequences, 20% of them singletons, with approximately 8.4% in the top ten. To note about this clonotype: Antigen: not known.

V was shortened by 6 bases and J by 0 bases, with 15 bases between the two germline ends. Per germline, CDR1 DFQATT and CDR2 SNEGSKA (reference sequence). CDR3 length: 15 residues. The origin of this receptor is an adult woman who had mild COVID-19 (a few samples of this study predate the infection). Cell type and time point are not known. Specimen: PBMCs or a T cell subset sorted from them (not recorded which). The genes are TRBV20-1 and TRBJ1-3, with D uncertain. CDR3 sequence (DNA): TGCAGTGCCACAATGGGATCCCACTCTGGAAACACCATATATTTT. Translating it yields CSATMGSHSGNTIYF.